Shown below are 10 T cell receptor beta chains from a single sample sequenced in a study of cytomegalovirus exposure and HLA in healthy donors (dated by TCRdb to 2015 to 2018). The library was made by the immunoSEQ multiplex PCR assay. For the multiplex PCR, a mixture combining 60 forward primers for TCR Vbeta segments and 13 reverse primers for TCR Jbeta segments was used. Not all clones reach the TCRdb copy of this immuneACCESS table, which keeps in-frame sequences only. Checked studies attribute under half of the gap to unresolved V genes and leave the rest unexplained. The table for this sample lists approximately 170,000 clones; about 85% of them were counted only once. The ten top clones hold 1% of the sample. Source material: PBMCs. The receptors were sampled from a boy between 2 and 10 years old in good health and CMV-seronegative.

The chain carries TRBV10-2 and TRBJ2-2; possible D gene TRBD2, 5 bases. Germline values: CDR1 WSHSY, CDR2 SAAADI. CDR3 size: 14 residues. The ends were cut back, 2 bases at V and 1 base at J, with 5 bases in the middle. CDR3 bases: TGCGCCAGCAGTGAGGCGGGGAACACCGGGGAGCTGTTTTTT. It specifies CASSEAGNTGELFF.

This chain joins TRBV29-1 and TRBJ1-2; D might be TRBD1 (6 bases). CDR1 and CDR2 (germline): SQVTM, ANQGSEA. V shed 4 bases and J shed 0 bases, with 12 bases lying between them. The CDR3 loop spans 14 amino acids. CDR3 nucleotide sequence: TGCAGCGTTGGTGGGGACAAAGCTAACTATGGCTACACCTTC. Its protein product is CSVGGDKANYGYTF. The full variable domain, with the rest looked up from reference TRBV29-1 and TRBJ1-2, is SAVISQKPSRDICQRGTSLTIQCQVDSQVTMMFWYRQQPGQSLTLIATANQGSEATYESGFVIDKFPISRPNLTFSTLTVSNMSPEDSSIYLCSVGGDKANYGYTFGSGTRLTVV.

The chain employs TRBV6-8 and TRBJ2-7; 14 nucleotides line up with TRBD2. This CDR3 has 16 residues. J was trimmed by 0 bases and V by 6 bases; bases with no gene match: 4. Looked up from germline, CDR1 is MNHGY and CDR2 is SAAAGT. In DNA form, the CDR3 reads TGTGCCAGCAGCAGGACTAGCGGGGGGAGCTCCTACGAGCAGTACGTC. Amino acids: CASSRTSGGSSYEQYV.

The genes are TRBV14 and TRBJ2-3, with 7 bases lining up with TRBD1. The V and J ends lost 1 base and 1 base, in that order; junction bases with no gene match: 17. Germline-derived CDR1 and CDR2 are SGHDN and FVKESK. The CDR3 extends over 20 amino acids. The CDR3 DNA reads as TGTGCCAGCAGCCAAGCTGTTGGCCGGGACAGTAGTCCACGCACAGATACGCAGTATTTT. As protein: CASSQAVGRDSSPRTDTQYF. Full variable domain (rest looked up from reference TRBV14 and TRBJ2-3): EAGVTQFPSHSVIEKGQTVTLRCDPISGHDNLYWYRRVMGKEIKFLLHFVKESKQDESGMPNNRFLAERTGGTYSTLKVQPAELEDSGVYFCASSQAVGRDSSPRTDTQYFGPGTRLTVL.

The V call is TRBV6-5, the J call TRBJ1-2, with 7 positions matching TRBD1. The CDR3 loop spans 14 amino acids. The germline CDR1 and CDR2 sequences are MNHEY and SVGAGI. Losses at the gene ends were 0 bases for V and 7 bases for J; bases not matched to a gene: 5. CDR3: CASSYSGGAFGYTF. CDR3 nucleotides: TGTGCCAGCAGTTACTCAGGGGGCGCATTTGGCTACACCTTC.

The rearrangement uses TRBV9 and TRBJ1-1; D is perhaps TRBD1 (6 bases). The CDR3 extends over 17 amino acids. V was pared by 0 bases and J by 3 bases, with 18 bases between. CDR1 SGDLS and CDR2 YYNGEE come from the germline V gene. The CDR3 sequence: CASSVGGHPGMDTEAFF. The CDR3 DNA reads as TGTGCCAGCAGCGTAGGGGGACACCCGGGTATGGACACTGAAGCTTTCTTT.

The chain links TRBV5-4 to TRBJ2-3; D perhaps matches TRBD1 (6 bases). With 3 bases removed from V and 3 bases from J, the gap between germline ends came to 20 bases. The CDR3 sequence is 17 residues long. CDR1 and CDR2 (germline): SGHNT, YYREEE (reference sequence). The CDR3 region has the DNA TGTGCCAGCAGCTGGCTAGGGACACCTAGGGGGACAGATACGCAGTATTTT. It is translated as CASSWLGTPRGTDTQYF.

Here the CDR3 reads CASSQNSVAWDGESSGSSYEQYF. In DNA form, the CDR3 reads TGTGCCAGCAGCCAGAATTCAGTCGCTTGGGACGGTGAGTCTAGCGGGAGTTCCTACGAGCAGTACTTC. The rearrangement links TRBV4-2 to TRBJ2-7, with 10 positions matching TRBD2. Trimming took 3 bases from V and 1 from J; bases not matched to a gene: 27. Germline CDR1 is LGHNA and CDR2 is YNFKEQ. The CDR3 extends over 23 amino acids.

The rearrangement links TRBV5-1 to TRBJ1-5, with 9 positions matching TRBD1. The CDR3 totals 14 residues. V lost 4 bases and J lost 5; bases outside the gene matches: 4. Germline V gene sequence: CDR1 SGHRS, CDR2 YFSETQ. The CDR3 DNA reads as TGCGCCAGCAGCCTGGGACAGGGAGATCAGCCCCAGCATTTT. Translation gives CASSLGQGDQPQHF.

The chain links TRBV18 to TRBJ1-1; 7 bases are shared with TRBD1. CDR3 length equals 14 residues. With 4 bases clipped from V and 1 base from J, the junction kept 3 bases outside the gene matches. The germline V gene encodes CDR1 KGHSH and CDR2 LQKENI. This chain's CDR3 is CASSQGGTNTEAFF. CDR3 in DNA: TGTGCCAGCTCACAAGGGGGCACGAACACTGAAGCTTTCTTT.